The TCR beta chain described here comes from a study of OX40 agonist ivuxolimab in advanced cancers. Trimming removed 1 base at V and 1 base at J, with 6 bases between. The CDR3 spans 14 residues. Germline CDR1 is SGHTA and CDR2 is FQGTGA. TCRdb's copy holds only in-frame clones and misses some; the assay was immunoSEQ multiplex PCR. The data contain about 73,000 clones, 80% to 90% of them seen just once; the ten biggest clones take up about 2.4%. Sequences were derived from CD4+ or CD8+ T cells sorted from blood, sampled in a trial of the OX40 agonist ivuxolimab. This TCR came from an adult with an advanced solid tumor such as melanoma, head and neck, liver or kidney cancer. The gene calls are TRBV7-3 and TRBJ2-3; D unclear. The CDR3 sequence is CASSLSRGTDTQYF. CDR3 DNA sequence: TGTGCCAGCAGCTTAAGTAGGGGCACAGATACGCAGTATTTT.